This TCR beta chain comes out of a study of blood T cell repertoires in COVID-19. Study as a whole: Samples taken during acute and convalescent COVID-19 were collected in the United States, Italy and Spain.

The V and J ends lost 5 bases and 0 bases respectively, with 18 bases between them. The germline V gene has CDR1 MGHRA and CDR2 YSYEKL. The CDR3 covers 17 residues. Individuals aged roughly 18 to 95 years were recruited from about two dozen US areas. This clone is a singleton in its sample. Measured with immunoSEQ multiplex PCR; TCRdb has only the in-frame clones, and not every one. The sample contains a few hundred thousand clones, around 85% of which appear only once. This clonotype originated in a woman aged 30 to 39 who had recovered from COVID-19. The chain couples TRBV4-1 to TRBJ2-3; D may be TRBD2 (6 bases). The source material was PBMCs or T cells enriched from blood (not recorded which). As DNA, the CDR3 is TGCGCCAGCAGCAGGGAGGCGTTACTCTCTAGCACAGATACGCAGTATTTT. Protein sequence: CASSREALLSSTDTQYF.